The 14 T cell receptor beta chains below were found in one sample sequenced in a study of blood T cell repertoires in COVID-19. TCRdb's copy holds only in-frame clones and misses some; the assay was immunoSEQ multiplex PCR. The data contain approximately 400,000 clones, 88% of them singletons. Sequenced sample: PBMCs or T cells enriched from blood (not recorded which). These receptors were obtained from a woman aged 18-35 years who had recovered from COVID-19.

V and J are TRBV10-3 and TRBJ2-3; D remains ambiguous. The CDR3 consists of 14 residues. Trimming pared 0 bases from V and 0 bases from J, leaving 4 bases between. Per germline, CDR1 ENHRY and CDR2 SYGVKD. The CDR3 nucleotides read TGTGCCATCAGTGAGTCTACTAGCACAGATACGCAGTATTTT. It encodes CAISESTSTDTQYF.

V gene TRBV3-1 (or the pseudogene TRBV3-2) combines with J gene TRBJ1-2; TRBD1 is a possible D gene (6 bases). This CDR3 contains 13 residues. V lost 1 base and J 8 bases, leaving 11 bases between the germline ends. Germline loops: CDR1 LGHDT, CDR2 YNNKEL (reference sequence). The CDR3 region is CASSQGGGEGYTF. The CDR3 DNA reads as TGTGCCAGCAGCCAAGGCGGGGGCGAGGGCTACACCTTC.

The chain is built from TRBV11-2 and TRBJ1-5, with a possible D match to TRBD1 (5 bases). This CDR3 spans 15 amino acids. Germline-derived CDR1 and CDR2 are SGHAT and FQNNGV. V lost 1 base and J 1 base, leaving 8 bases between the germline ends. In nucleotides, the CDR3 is TGTGCCAGCAGCTTAGCAGCAGGGAGCAATCAGCCCCAGCATTTT. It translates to CASSLAAGSNQPQHF. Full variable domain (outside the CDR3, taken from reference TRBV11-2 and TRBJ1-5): EAGVAQSPRYKIIEKRQSVAFWCNPISGHATLYWYQQILGQGPKLLIQFQNNGVVDDSQLPKDRFSAERLKGVDSTLKIQPAKLEDSAVYLCASSLAAGSNQPQHFGDGTRLSIL.

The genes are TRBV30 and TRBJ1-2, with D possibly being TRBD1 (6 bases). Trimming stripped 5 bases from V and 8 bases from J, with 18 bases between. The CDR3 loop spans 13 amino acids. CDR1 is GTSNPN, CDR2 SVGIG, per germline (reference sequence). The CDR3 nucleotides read TGTGCCTGGGCCACAGGGCGTGCCTTCGGCTACACCTTC. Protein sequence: CAWATGRAFGYTF.

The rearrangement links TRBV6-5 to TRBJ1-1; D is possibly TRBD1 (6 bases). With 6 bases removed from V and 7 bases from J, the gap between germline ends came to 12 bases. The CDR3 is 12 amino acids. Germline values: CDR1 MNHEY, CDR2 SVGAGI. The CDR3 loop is CASRRGGSEAFF. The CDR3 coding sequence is TGTGCCAGCAGGAGGGGGGGAAGTGAAGCTTTCTTT.

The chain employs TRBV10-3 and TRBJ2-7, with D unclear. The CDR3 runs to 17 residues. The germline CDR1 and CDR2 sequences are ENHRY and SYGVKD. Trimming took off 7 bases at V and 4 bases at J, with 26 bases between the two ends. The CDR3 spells CAIMSSEVGQHLYEQYF. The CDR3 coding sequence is TGTGCCATCATGAGTTCCGAGGTGGGTCAGCACCTTTACGAGCAGTACTTC.

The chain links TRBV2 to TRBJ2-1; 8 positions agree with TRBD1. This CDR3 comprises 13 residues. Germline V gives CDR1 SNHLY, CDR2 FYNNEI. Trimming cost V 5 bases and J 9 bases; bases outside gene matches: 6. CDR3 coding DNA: TGTGCCAGCAGTTGGGACAGGTCAAGTGAGCAGTTCTTC. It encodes CASSWDRSSEQFF. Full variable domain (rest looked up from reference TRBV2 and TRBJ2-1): EPEVTQTPSHQVTQMGQEVILRCVPISNHLYFYWYRQILGQKVEFLVSFYNNEISEKSEIFDDQFSVERPDGSNFTLKIRSTKLEDSAMYFCASSWDRSSEQFFGPGTRLTVL.

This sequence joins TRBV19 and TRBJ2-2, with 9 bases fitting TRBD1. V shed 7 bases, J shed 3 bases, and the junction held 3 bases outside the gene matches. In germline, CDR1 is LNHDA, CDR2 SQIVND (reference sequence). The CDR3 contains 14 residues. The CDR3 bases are TGTGCCAGTATTAGGACAGGGGACACCGGGGAGCTGTTTTTT. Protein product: CASIRTGDTGELFF.

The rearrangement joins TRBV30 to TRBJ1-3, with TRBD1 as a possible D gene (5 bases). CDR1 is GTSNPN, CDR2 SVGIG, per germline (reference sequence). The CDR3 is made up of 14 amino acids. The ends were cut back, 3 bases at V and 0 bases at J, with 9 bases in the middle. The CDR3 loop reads CAWRDRNSGNTIYF. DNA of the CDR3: TGTGCCTGGAGAGACAGAAACTCTGGAAACACCATATATTTT. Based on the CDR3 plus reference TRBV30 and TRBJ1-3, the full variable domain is SQTIHQWPATLVQPVGSPLSLECTVEGTSNPNLYWYRQAAGRGLQLLFYSVGIGQISSEVPQNLSASRPQDRQFILSSKKLLLSDSGFYLCAWRDRNSGNTIYFGEGSWLTVV.

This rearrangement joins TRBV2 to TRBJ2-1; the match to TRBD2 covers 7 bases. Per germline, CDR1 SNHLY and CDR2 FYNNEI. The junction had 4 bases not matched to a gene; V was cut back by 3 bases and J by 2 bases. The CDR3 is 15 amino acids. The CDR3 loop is CASSDSGKTYNEQFF. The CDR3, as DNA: TGTGCCAGCAGTGACAGCGGGAAGACCTACAATGAGCAGTTCTTC.

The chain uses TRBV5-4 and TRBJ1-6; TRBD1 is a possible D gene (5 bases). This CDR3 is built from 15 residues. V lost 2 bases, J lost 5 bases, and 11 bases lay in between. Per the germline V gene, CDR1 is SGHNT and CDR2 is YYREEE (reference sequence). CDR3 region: CASSLPGLNNSPLHF. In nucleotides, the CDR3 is TGTGCCAGCAGCTTACCGGGACTGAATAATTCACCCCTCCACTTT.

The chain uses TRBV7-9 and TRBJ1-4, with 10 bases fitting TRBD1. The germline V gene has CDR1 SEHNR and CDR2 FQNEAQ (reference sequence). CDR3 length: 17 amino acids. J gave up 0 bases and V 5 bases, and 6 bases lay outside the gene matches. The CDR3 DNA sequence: TGTGCCAGCAGCGCCCAAGACAGGGGGCCAACTAATGAAAAACTGTTTTTT. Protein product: CASSAQDRGPTNEKLFF.

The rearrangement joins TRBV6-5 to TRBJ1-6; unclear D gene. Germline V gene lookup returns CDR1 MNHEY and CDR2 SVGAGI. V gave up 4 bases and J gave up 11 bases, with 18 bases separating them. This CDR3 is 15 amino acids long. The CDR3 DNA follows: TGTGCCAGCAGTTCTCGGATCTTACTAGATCCACCCCTCCACTTT. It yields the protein CASSSRILLDPPLHF.

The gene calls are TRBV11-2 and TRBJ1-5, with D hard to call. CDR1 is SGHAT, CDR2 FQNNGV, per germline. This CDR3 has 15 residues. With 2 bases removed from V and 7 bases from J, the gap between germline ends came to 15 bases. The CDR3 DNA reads TGTGCCAGCAGCTTACGGCCCGGGGATGGGCAGCCCCAGCATTTT. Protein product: CASSLRPGDGQPQHF.